Listed here is a single T cell receptor (beta chain). Version v3.0 of the immunoSEQ assay was performed at survey level. Measured with immunoSEQ multiplex PCR; TCRdb has only the in-frame clones, and not every one. Among nearly 50,000 clones listed, around 80% were seen once. The germline CDR1 and CDR2 sequences are SGHTA and FQGNSA. The V end was cut by 3 bases, the J end by 9 bases, with 7 bases between. The CDR3 runs to 11 residues. The data were obtained in a study of long-term antiretroviral therapy in people with HIV. This chain uses TRBV7-2 with TRBJ2-3; D remains ambiguous. The material sequenced was unsorted PBMCs, taken 0.8 years after starting antiretroviral therapy. The source is a woman in her late teens or twenties with HIV. The CDR3 here is CASSFARTQYF. In DNA, the CDR3 is TGTGCCAGCAGCTTCGCTCGAACGCAGTATTTT.